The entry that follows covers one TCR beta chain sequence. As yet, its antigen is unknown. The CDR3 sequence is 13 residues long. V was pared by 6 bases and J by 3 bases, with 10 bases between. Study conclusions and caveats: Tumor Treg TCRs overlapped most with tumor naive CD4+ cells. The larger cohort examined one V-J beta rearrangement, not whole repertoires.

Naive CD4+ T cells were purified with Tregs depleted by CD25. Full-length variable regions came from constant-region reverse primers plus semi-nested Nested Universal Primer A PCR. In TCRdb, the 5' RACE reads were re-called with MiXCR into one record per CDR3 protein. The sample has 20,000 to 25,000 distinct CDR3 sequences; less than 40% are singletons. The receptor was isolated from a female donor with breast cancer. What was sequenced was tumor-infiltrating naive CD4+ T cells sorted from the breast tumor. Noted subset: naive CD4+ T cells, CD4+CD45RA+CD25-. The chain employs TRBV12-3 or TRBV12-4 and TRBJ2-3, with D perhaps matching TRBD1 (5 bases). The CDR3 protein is CASRLGPTDTQYF. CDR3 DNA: TGTGCCAGCAGGTTGGGGCCTACAGATACGCAGTATTTT.